This TCR beta chain appears in the sequencing data of a study of T cell changes during pregnancy in multiple sclerosis. Profiling relied on immunoSEQ multiplex PCR, and the TCRdb table lists in-frame clones only, not all of them. The sample carries 85,000 to 90,000 clones, around 93% recorded once. CDR1 and CDR2 from the germline V gene are SGHNT and YENEEA. V was trimmed by 5 bases and J by 7 bases, leaving 12 bases between them. The CDR3 totals 12 residues. The clonotype comes from a female donor in good health, enrolled as a control in a pregnancy study. The material sequenced was peripheral blood, taken in the first trimester of pregnancy. The chain links TRBV11-3 to TRBJ2-7; possibly TRBD2 for D (5 bases). The CDR3 nucleotides are TGTGCCAGCAGCCCAGCAGAGGGTGAGCAGTACTTC. It specifies CASSPAEGEQYF.